These 27 T cell receptor beta chains were sequenced from one sample in a study of blood T cell repertoires in COVID-19. Sequencing used immunoSEQ multiplex PCR; TCRdb keeps in-frame clones, though not all of them. The sample consists of about 180,000 clones, approximately 86% of them appearing once. The sequenced sample consisted of peripheral blood. The receptor set was obtained from a man aged 45-65 years with active or convalescent COVID-19.

The gene calls are TRBV3-1 (or the pseudogene TRBV3-2) and TRBJ1-6; no clear D gene. Between the trimmed V and J ends, which lost 2 bases and 3 bases, there was a span of 11 bases. CDR3 length: 16 amino acids. Germline assignment: CDR1 LGHDT and CDR2 YNNKEL (reference sequence). The CDR3 region has the DNA TGTGCCAGCAGCCAAAGCTGGTCCGGCTATAATTCACCCCTCCACTTT. Translating it yields CASSQSWSGYNSPLHF.

The V gene is TRBV11-3, the J gene TRBJ2-5; D might be TRBD1 (6 bases). V was trimmed by 5 bases and J by 4 bases, leaving 11 bases between them. Germline V gene sequence: CDR1 SGHNT, CDR2 YENEEA. This CDR3 is 13 amino acids long. In DNA form, the CDR3 reads TGTGCCAGCAGCCGACGACAGGTAGAGACCCAGTACTTC. Its translation is CASSRRQVETQYF.

This chain joins TRBV7-3 and TRBJ2-2; 7 nucleotides match TRBD1. The V gene end was trimmed by 5 bases and the J gene end by 2 bases; junction bases not matched to a gene: 11. The CDR3 consists of 17 residues. Germline values: CDR1 SGHTA, CDR2 FQGTGA. For the CDR3, the DNA is TGTGCCAGCAGCCCCACCTCGACAGGGAGAAACACCGGGGAGCTGTTTTTT. Protein product: CASSPTSTGRNTGELFF.

Turning to this clone: An end of the junction differs from the germline gene, which may be a read error. The chain couples TRBV7-6 to TRBJ2-7; no firm D call. The CDR3 extends over 12 amino acids. Germline-derived CDR1 and CDR2 are SGHVS and FNYEAQ. The CDR3 loop is CASSRSPDLRFF. The CDR3 bases are TGTGCCAGCAGCCGAAGTCCAGACTTGCGTTTCTTC.

The chain is built from TRBV5-1 and TRBJ1-5, with D unresolved. Looked up from germline, CDR1 is SGHRS and CDR2 is YFSETQ. Deletions cut 0 bases from V and 1 base from J, with 8 bases between. The CDR3 sequence is 15 residues long. Written as DNA, the CDR3 is TGCGCCAGCAGCTTGGCTGGAGAGAGCAATCAGCCCCAGCATTTT. It codes for CASSLAGESNQPQHF.

The chain uses TRBV28 and TRBJ2-7, with TRBD2 as a possible D gene (5 bases). CDR3 size: 13 residues. The V gene's germline CDR1 is MDHEN and CDR2 SYDVKM. With 6 bases removed from V and 6 bases from J, the gap between germline ends came to 15 bases. As DNA, the CDR3 is TGTGCCAGCAGCCCCCCTGTCGAGGGCGAGCAGTACTTC. This gives the protein CASSPPVEGEQYF. The full variable domain, its missing parts supplied by reference TRBV28 and TRBJ2-7, is DVKVTQSSRYLVKRTGEKVFLECVQDMDHENMFWYRQDPGLGLRLIYFSYDVKMKEKGDIPEGYSVSREKKERFSLILESASTNQTSMYLCASSPPVEGEQYFGPGTRLTVT.

The chain links TRBV11-2 to TRBJ1-5, with TRBD1 matching over 12 bases. V was clipped by 1 base and J by 6 bases; unmatched bases: 4. This CDR3 is built from 16 residues. Germline CDR1 reads SGHAT; CDR2 reads FQNNGV. CDR3 loop: CASSLGGQGAGQPQHF. The DNA for the CDR3 is TGTGCCAGCAGCTTAGGGGGACAGGGGGCAGGTCAGCCCCAGCATTTT.

V and J are TRBV2 and TRBJ1-1; the D gene is possibly TRBD1 (5 bases). The CDR3 runs to 13 residues. The V gene's germline CDR1 is SNHLY and CDR2 FYNNEI. V was clipped by 7 bases and J by 1 base, with 10 bases between them. The CDR3 region is CASTLTENTEAFF. The DNA for the CDR3 is TGTGCCAGCACCTTGACAGAGAACACTGAAGCTTTCTTT.

This clone was seen only a few times. The chain recombines TRBV11-2 with TRBJ1-5; unclear D gene. The germline V gene encodes CDR1 SGHAT and CDR2 FQNNGV. CDR3 length equals 13 residues. Between the trimmed V and J ends, which lost 4 bases and 7 bases, there was a span of 11 bases. The CDR3 nucleotides are TGTGCCAGCAGCTCAGACATGTTGCAGCCCCAGCATTTT. The encoded protein is CASSSDMLQPQHF.

The chain has TRBV30 and TRBJ2-5; 12 positions agree with TRBD2. Germline V gives CDR1 GTSNPN, CDR2 SVGIG (reference sequence). The CDR3 length is 16 residues. With V trimmed by 4 bases and J by 4 bases, 10 bases remained unmatched. The DNA of the CDR3 is TGTGCCTGGACCCTGCGACTAGCGGGAGTCCGAGAGACCCAGTACTTC. It encodes CAWTLRLAGVRETQYF.

The J gene is TRBJ1-2, the V gene TRBV28; D might be TRBD1 (5 bases). Germline V gene lookup returns CDR1 MDHEN and CDR2 SYDVKM. This CDR3 spans 14 amino acids. Trimming cost V 7 bases and J 0 bases, with 12 bases left between them. The CDR3 nucleotides read TGTGCCAGCAAAACAGGAAAAGCTAACTATGGCTACACCTTC. It translates to CASKTGKANYGYTF.

The chain joins TRBV30 to TRBJ1-3; D ambiguous. This CDR3 has 15 amino acids. The germline V gene encodes CDR1 GTSNPN and CDR2 SVGIG (reference sequence). The V gene lost 7 bases and the J gene lost 0 bases, with 16 bases spanning the gap. CDR3: CASSLAGSSGNTIYF. For the CDR3, the DNA is TGTGCCTCCAGCCTTGCGGGCTCCTCTGGAAACACCATATATTTT.

The chain employs TRBV30 and TRBJ1-1, with 7 nucleotides matching TRBD1. The ends lost 4 bases at V and 0 bases at J; junction bases unmatched: 8. CDR1 is GTSNPN and CDR2 is SVGIG in the germline V gene (reference sequence). This CDR3 comprises 15 residues. CDR3 sequence (DNA): TGTGCCTGGACTCGAGGGGGCAGCTTGAACACTGAAGCTTTCTTT. This translates into CAWTRGGSLNTEAFF.

This clone appeared a few times. The chain is built from TRBV19 and TRBJ1-2; 10 bases line up with TRBD1. J lost 0 bases, V lost 9 bases, and 7 bases had no gene match. The CDR3 runs to 15 residues. Germline CDR1 is LNHDA and CDR2 is SQIVND (reference sequence). The CDR3 protein is CASLTGTGANYGYTF. Written as DNA, the CDR3 is TGTGCCAGCCTAACCGGGACAGGGGCTAACTATGGCTACACCTTC.

The V call is TRBV20-1, the J call TRBJ2-7; 8 bases fit TRBD1. V lost 6 bases to trimming and J lost 9 bases; unmatched junction nucleotides: 7. Germline CDR1 and CDR2: DFQATT and SNEGSKA (reference sequence). The CDR3 has 11 residues. In DNA, the CDR3 is TGCAGTGCCCAGGACAGGGCGGGGCAGTACTTC. It translates to CSAQDRAGQYF.

This rearrangement joins TRBV19 to TRBJ1-5, with a possible D match to TRBD1 (6 bases). V was clipped by 10 bases and J by 5 bases, with 18 bases between them. This CDR3 has 14 residues. Germline loops: CDR1 LNHDA, CDR2 SQIVND (reference sequence). The CDR3 coding sequence is TGTGCCACAAGCCTACGACAGGAATATCAGCCCCAGCATTTT. Its translation: CATSLRQEYQPQHF.

The rearrangement joins TRBV5-6 to TRBJ1-5, with D hard to call. The CDR3 is 14 residues long. V was pared by 3 bases and J by 4 bases, with 11 bases between. Germline V gene sequence: CDR1 SGHDT, CDR2 YYEEEE. The CDR3 bases are TGTGCCAGCAGCTCTAGGCGGCCAAATCAGCCCCAGCATTTT. It translates to CASSSRRPNQPQHF. Full variable domain (outside the CDR3, taken from reference TRBV5-6 and TRBJ1-5): DAGVTQSPTHLIKTRGQQVTLRCSPKSGHDTVSWYQQALGQGPQFIFQYYEEEERQRGNFPDRFSGHQFPNYSSELNVNALLLGDSALYLCASSSRRPNQPQHFGDGTRLSIL.

The chain links TRBV3-1 (or the pseudogene TRBV3-2) to TRBJ2-7; possibly TRBD1 for D (6 bases). The CDR3 is made up of 12 amino acids. The V end was cut by 5 bases, the J end by 6 bases, with 11 bases between. The germline CDR1 and CDR2 sequences are LGHDT and YNNKEL (reference sequence). CDR3 residues: CASSEQGTEQYF. The CDR3 nucleotides are TGTGCCAGCAGCGAACAGGGTACCGAGCAGTACTTC.

The V gene is TRBV2, the J gene TRBJ1-2, with TRBD1 matching over 11 bases. This CDR3 region has 13 residues. Germline CDR1 is SNHLY and CDR2 is FYNNEI. After removal of 8 bases from V and 6 bases from J, the junction contained 5 bases not matched to a gene. The CDR3 loop is CASRTGGVNGYTF. The DNA for the CDR3 is TGTGCCAGCCGGACAGGGGGCGTCAATGGCTACACCTTC.

The chain couples TRBV11-3 to TRBJ2-7; the D is unclear. The germline V gene encodes CDR1 SGHNT and CDR2 YENEEA. Between the trimmed V and J ends, which lost 5 bases and 0 bases, there was a span of 14 bases. This CDR3 has 15 residues. The CDR3 reads CASSPHWSSSYEQYF. The CDR3 DNA reads as TGTGCCAGCAGCCCCCATTGGAGCTCCTCCTACGAGCAGTACTTC.

The chain joins TRBV24-1 to TRBJ2-1; 10 positions agree with TRBD2. This CDR3 is built from 16 residues. Trimming removed 4 bases from V and 2 bases from J; junction bases left unmatched: 4. The V gene's germline CDR1 is KGHDR and CDR2 SFDVKD. This CDR3 reads CATSDALAGAYNEQFF. CDR3 coding DNA: TGTGCCACCAGTGACGCCCTAGCGGGAGCCTACAATGAGCAGTTCTTC.

The chain joins TRBV20-1 to TRBJ2-2; TRBD2 might be the D (6 bases). CDR3 length: 16 residues. CDR1 is DFQATT and CDR2 is SNEGSKA in the germline V gene (reference sequence). V dropped 3 bases and J dropped 1 base, with 15 bases sitting between them. CDR3 sequence reads: CSASWTGSKNTGELFF. CDR3 DNA sequence: TGCAGTGCTAGTTGGACCGGGAGTAAGAACACCGGGGAGCTGTTTTTT.

The gene calls are TRBV10-3 and TRBJ1-1; no firm D call. The CDR3 is made up of 14 amino acids. The germline V gene has CDR1 ENHRY and CDR2 SYGVKD. The germline V and J ends were trimmed by 0 bases and 1 base, with 6 bases remaining between them. The CDR3 nucleotides are TGTGCCATCAGTGAGTCGGGAGGGAACACTGAAGCTTTCTTT. Its translation is CAISESGGNTEAFF.

This clone was recorded only once. The chain employs TRBV6-5 and TRBJ1-1; D is unresolved. The CDR3 is 14 amino acids. Per germline, CDR1 MNHEY and CDR2 SVGAGI. V lost 3 bases and J 5 bases, leaving 13 bases between the germline ends. The CDR3 loop is CASSYEVGRTEAFF. The CDR3 coding sequence is TGTGCCAGCAGTTATGAGGTGGGGAGGACTGAAGCTTTCTTT.

The chain links TRBV10-2 to TRBJ2-3; 7 bases line up with TRBD1. CDR1 is WSHSY, CDR2 SAAADI, per germline. This CDR3 spans 14 amino acids. Trimming removed 6 bases from V and 2 bases from J; junction bases left unmatched: 5. CDR3 sequence: CASSPGQPTDTQYF. The CDR3 bases are TGCGCCAGCAGCCCGGGACAGCCCACAGATACGCAGTATTTT.

The V call is TRBV4-1, the J call TRBJ2-5; 13 nucleotides match TRBD2. V lost 8 bases, J lost 2 bases, and 5 bases stayed unmatched. Per germline, CDR1 MGHRA and CDR2 YSYEKL. This CDR3 has 15 amino acids. CDR3 amino acids: CASRLAGGGQETQYF. CDR3 coding DNA: TGCGCCAGCCGACTAGCGGGGGGCGGACAAGAGACCCAGTACTTC.

This rearrangement joins TRBV5-1 to TRBJ1-2, with D possibly TRBD1 on 6 matching bases. Germline values: CDR1 SGHRS, CDR2 YFSETQ. Trimming shortened V by 2 bases and J by 6 bases, and 17 bases separated the two germline ends. There are 15 residues in the CDR3. The CDR3 sequence: CASSLTGKEGDGYTF. CDR3 coding DNA: TGCGCCAGCAGCTTAACAGGGAAAGAGGGGGATGGCTACACCTTC.